The entry that follows covers one TCR beta chain sequence. Antigen unknown. The CDR3 spans 16 residues. The V gene end was trimmed by 6 bases and the J gene end by 2 bases; junction bases not matched to a gene: 11. Germline-derived CDR1 and CDR2 are MDHEN and SYDVKM. The sample originates from a study of cytomegalovirus exposure and HLA in healthy donors. Vbeta (60) and Jbeta (13) primers were used in the PCR. In the original processing: It was a later analysis that counted roughly 79 million unique TCR beta chains, of which 9.5 million to 14 million were shared. The repertoire was sequenced with immunoSEQ multiplex PCR; TCRdb's copy has only in-frame clones and lacks some. V and J calls and clone size are those listed in that table; D and trimming were worked out from the DNA. The sample yields about 190,000 clones, around 87% seen once. General study results and limits: Donors were assumed by presence/absence analyses to have roughly uniform sequencing depth.

This receptor was identified in a man aged 25 to 40 in good health and CMV-seronegative. The sequenced sample was PBMCs. This chain uses TRBV28 with TRBJ2-7; TRBD1 matches 9 bases. The CDR3 is CASRVPIGTGPYEQYF. The CDR3 nucleotides are TGTGCCAGCAGGGTCCCAATCGGGACAGGGCCCTACGAGCAGTACTTC. The variable domain in full, with the rest retrieved from reference TRBV28 and TRBJ2-7, is DVKVTQSSRYLVKRTGEKVFLECVQDMDHENMFWYRQDPGLGLRLIYFSYDVKMKEKGDIPEGYSVSREKKERFSLILESASTNQTSMYLCASRVPIGTGPYEQYFGPGTRLTVT.